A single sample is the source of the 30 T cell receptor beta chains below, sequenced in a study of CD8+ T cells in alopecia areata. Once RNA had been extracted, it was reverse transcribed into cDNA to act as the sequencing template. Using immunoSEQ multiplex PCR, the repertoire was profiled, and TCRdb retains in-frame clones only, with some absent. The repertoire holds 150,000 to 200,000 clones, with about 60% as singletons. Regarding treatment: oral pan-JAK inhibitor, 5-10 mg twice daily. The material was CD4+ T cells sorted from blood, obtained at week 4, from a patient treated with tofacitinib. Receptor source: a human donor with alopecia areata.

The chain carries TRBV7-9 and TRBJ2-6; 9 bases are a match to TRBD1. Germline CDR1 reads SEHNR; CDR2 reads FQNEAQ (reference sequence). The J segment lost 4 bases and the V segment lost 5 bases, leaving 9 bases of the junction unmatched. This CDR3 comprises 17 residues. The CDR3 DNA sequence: TGTGCCAGCAGCCTCGGGACAGGGTTGAGGGGGGCCAACGTCCTGACTTTC. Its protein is CASSLGTGLRGANVLTF.

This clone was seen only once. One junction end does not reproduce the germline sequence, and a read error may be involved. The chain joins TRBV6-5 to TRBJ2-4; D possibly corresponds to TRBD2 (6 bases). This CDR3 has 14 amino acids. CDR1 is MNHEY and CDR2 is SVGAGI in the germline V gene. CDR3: CAISDVGGRGIQYF. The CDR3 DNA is TGTGCCATCAGTGACGTCGGGGGTCGCGGCATTCAGTACTTC.

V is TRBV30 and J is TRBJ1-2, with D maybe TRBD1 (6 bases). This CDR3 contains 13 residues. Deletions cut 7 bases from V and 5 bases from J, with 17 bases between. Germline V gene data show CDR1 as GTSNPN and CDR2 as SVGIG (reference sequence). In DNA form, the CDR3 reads TGTGCCTTCCGGACAGACTTCCCATATGGCTACACCTTC. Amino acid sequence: CAFRTDFPYGYTF.

DNA for the CDR3: TGCGCCAGCAGCCACAACAGGGGGCGCGTCCCCTACGAGCAGTACTTC. It yields the protein CASSHNRGRVPYEQYF. V gene TRBV4-1 combines with J gene TRBJ2-7; 9 bases map to TRBD1. The germline CDR1 and CDR2 sequences are MGHRA and YSYEKL. This CDR3 comprises 16 residues. Trimming removed 3 bases from V and 2 bases from J; junction bases left unmatched: 8.

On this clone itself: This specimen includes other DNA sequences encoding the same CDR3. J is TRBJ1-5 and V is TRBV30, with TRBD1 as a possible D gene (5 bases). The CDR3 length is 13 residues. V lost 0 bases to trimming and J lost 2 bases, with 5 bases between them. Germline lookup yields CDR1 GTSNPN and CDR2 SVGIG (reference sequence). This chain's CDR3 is CAWSVQGNQPQHF. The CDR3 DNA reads TGTGCCTGGAGTGTACAGGGCAATCAGCCCCAGCATTTT.

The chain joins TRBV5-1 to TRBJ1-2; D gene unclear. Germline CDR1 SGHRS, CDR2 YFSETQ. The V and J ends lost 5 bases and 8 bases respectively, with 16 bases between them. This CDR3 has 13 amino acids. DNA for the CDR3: TGCGCCAGCAGTTTTGACGGTATGGGCGGCTACACCTTC. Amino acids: CASSFDGMGGYTF.

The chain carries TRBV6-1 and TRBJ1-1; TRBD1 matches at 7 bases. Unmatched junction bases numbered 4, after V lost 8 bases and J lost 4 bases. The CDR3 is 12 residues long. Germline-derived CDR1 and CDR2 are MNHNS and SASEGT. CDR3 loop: CASVRQGTEAFF. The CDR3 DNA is TGTGCCAGCGTCAGACAGGGCACTGAAGCTTTCTTT.

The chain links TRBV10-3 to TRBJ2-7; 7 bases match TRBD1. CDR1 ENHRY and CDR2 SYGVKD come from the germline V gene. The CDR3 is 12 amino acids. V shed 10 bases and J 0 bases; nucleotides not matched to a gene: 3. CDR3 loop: CATGTVSYEQYF. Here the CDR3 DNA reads TGTGCCACCGGGACAGTCTCCTACGAGCAGTACTTC.

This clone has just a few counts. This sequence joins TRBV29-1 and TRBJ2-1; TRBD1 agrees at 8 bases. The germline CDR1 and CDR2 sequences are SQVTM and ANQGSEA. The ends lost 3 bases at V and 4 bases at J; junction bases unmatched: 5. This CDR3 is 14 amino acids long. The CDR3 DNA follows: TGCAGCGTTGATGGGACAGGCCTTTACAATGAGCAGTTCTTC. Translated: CSVDGTGLYNEQFF.

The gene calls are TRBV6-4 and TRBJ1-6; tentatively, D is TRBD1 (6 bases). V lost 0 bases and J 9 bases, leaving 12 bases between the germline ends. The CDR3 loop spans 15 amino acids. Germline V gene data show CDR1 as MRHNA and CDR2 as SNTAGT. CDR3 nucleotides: TGTGCCAGCAGTGACTCGTGGGGGGCAGGTTCACCCCTCCACTTT. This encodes CASSDSWGAGSPLHF.

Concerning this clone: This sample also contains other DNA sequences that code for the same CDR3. Here the CDR3 DNA reads TGTGCCAGCAGTTACTCACGGACAGGGGCTAGTTTTGGTGCTTTCTTT. Translated: CASSYSRTGASFGAFF. J is TRBJ1-1 and V is TRBV6-5; 9 nucleotides agree with TRBD1. Trimming removed 0 bases from V and 11 bases from J; junction bases left unmatched: 13. The CDR3 is made up of 16 amino acids. Germline CDR1 reads MNHEY; CDR2 reads SVGAGI.

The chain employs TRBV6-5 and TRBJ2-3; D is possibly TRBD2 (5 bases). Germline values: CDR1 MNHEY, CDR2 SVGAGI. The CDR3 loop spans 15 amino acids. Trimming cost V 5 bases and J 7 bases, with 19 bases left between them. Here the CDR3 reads CASSPTLGMVNTQYF. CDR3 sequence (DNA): TGTGCCAGCAGTCCTACACTAGGAATGGTGAATACGCAGTATTTT.

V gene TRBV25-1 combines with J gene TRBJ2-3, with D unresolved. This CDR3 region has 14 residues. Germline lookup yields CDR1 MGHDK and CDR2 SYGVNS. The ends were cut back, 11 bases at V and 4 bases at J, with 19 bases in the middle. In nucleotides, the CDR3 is TGTGCCTCCGGGTCGATGACCGAAGCAGATACGCAGTATTTT. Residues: CASGSMTEADTQYF.

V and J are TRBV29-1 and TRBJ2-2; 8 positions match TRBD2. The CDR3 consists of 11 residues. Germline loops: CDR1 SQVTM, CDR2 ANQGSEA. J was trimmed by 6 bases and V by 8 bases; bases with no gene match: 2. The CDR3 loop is CSSGGAGELFF. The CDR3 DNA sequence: TGCAGCTCCGGGGGGGCCGGGGAGCTGTTTTTT.

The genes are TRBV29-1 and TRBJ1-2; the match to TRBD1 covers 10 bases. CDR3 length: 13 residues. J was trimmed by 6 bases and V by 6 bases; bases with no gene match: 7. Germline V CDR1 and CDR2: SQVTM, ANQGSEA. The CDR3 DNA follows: TGCAGCGTCCTCGGACAGGGGGTGGATGGCTACACCTTC. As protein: CSVLGQGVDGYTF. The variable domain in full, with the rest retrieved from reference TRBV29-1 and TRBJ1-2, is SAVISQKPSRDICQRGTSLTIQCQVDSQVTMMFWYRQQPGQSLTLIATANQGSEATYESGFVIDKFPISRPNLTFSTLTVSNMSPEDSSIYLCSVLGQGVDGYTFGSGTRLTVV.

The CDR3 loop is CATSRDKGSNYGYTF. In DNA, the CDR3 is TGTGCCACCAGCAGAGACAAAGGCAGTAACTATGGCTACACCTTC. The V gene is TRBV15, the J gene TRBJ1-2; no reliable D call. Germline V gene sequence: CDR1 LNHNV, CDR2 YYDKDF (reference sequence). This CDR3 contains 15 residues. Trimming took 0 bases from V and 1 from J, leaving 9 bases between them. The whole variable domain, remainder taken from reference TRBV15 and TRBJ1-2, is DAMVIQNPRYQVTQFGKPVTLSCSQTLNHNVMYWYQQKSSQAPKLLFHYYDKDFNNEADTPDNFQSRRPNTSFCFLDIRSPGLGDTAMYLCATSRDKGSNYGYTFGSGTRLTVV.

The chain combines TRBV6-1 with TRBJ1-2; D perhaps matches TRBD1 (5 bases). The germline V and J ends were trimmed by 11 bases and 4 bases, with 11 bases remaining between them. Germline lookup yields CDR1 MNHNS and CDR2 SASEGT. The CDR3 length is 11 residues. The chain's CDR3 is CAGGTAYGYTF. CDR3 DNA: TGTGCCGGAGGGACTGCCTATGGCTACACCTTC.

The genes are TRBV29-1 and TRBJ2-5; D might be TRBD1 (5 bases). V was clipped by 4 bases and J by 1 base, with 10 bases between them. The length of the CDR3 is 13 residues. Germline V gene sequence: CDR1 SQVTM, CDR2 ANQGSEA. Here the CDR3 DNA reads TGCAGCGTTGGCCACAGGCTCCAAGAGACCCAGTACTTC. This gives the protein CSVGHRLQETQYF.

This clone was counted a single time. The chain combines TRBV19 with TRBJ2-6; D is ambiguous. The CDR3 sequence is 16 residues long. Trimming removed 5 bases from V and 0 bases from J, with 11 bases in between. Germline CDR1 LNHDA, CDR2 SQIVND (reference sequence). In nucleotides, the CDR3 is TGTGCCAGTAGTCCCTTAGGTGCCTCTGGGGCCAACGTCCTGACTTTC. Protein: CASSPLGASGANVLTF.

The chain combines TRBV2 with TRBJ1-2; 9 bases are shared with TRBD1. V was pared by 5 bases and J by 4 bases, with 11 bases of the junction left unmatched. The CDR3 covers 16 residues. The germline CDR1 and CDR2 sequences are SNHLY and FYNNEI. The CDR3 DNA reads TGTGCCAGCAGTCGATGGACAGGGGTGGGGTCCTATGGCTACACCTTC. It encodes CASSRWTGVGSYGYTF.

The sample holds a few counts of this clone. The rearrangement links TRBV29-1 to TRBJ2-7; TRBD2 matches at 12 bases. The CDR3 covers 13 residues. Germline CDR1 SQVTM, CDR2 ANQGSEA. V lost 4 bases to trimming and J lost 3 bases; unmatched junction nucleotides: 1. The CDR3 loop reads CSVGTSGNYEQYF. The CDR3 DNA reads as TGCAGCGTTGGGACTAGCGGGAACTACGAGCAGTACTTC.

CDR3: CASSFSGDRRAQYF. The CDR3 nucleotides read TGTGCCAGCAGCTTCTCGGGGGATCGGCGGGCCCAGTACTTC. The rearrangement uses TRBV7-2 and TRBJ2-5; tentatively, D is TRBD2 (6 bases). The CDR3 is 14 residues long. CDR1 is SGHTA and CDR2 is FQGNSA in the germline V gene. With 3 bases removed from V and 9 bases from J, the gap between germline ends came to 17 bases.

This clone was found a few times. CDR3 DNA sequence: TGCGCCAGCAGCCGGGCGGCCTGGCAAGAGACCCAGTACTTC. Amino acid sequence: CASSRAAWQETQYF. J is TRBJ2-5 and V is TRBV5-1; D gene unclear. V was cut by 4 bases and J by 2 bases, with 12 bases left in between. The germline gives CDR1 SGHRS, CDR2 YFSETQ. CDR3 size: 14 residues.

The CDR3 sequence: CASSDDRTAWEKLFF. For the CDR3, the DNA is TGTGCCAGCAGCGACGATCGGACAGCCTGGGAAAAACTGTTTTTT. V is TRBV5-6 and J is TRBJ1-4, with D possibly being TRBD1 (6 bases). The ends were cut back, 4 bases at V and 8 bases at J, with 18 bases in the middle. The germline CDR1 and CDR2 sequences are SGHDT and YYEEEE. The CDR3 extends over 15 amino acids. The variable domain in full, completed from reference TRBV5-6 and TRBJ1-4, reads DAGVTQSPTHLIKTRGQQVTLRCSPKSGHDTVSWYQQALGQGPQFIFQYYEEEERQRGNFPDRFSGHQFPNYSSELNVNALLLGDSALYLCASSDDRTAWEKLFFGSGTQLSVL.

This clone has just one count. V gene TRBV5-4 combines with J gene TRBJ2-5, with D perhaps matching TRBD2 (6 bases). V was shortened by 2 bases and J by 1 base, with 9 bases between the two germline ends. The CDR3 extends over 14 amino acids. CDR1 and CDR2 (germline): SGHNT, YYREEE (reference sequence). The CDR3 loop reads CASSLLGGQETQYF. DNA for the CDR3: TGTGCCAGCAGCTTATTGGGGGGCCAAGAGACCCAGTACTTC. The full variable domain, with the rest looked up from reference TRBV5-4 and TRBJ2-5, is ETGVTQSPTHLIKTRGQQVTLRCSSQSGHNTVSWYQQALGQGPQFIFQYYREEENGRGNFPPRFSGLQFPNYSSELNVNALELDDSALYLCASSLLGGQETQYFGPGTRLLVL.

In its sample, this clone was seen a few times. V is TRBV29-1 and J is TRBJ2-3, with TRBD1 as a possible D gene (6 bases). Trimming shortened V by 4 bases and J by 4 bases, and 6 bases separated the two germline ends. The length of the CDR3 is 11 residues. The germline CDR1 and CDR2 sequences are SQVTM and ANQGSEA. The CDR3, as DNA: TGCAGCGTTGCAGGGGCAGATACGCAGTATTTT. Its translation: CSVAGADTQYF.

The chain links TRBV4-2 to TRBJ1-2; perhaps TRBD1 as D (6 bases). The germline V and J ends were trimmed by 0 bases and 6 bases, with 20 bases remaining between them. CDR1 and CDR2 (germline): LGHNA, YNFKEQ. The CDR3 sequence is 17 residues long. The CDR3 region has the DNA TGTGCCAGCAGCCAAGATATTCTCTCTGCGGGGGGGCATGGCTACACCTTC. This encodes CASSQDILSAGGHGYTF.

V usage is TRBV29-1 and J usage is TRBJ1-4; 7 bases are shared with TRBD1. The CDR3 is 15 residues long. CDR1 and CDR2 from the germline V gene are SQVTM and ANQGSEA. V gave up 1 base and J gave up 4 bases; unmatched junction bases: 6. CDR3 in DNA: TGCAGCGTTGAAGGTGTTTCAGGGGGTAATGAAAAACTGTTTTTT. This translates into CSVEGVSGGNEKLFF. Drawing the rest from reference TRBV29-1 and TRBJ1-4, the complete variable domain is SAVISQKPSRDICQRGTSLTIQCQVDSQVTMMFWYRQQPGQSLTLIATANQGSEATYESGFVIDKFPISRPNLTFSTLTVSNMSPEDSSIYLCSVEGVSGGNEKLFFGSGTQLSVL.

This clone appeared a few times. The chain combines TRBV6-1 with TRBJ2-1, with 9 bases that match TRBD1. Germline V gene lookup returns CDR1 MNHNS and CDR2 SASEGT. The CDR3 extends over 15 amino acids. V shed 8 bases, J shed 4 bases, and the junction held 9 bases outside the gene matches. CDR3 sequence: CASPGGDREYNEQFF. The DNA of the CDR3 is TGTGCCAGCCCCGGTGGGGACAGGGAATACAATGAGCAGTTCTTC.

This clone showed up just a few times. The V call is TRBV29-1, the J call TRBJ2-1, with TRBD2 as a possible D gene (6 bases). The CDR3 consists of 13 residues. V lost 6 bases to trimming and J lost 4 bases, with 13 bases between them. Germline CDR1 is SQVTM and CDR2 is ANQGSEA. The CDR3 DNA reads TGCAGCGTCCCAGGAGGGAGGTACAATGAGCAGTTCTTC. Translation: CSVPGGRYNEQFF.